This TCR beta chain was documented in a study of blood T cells in healthy people across ages. Study information: The template switching approach captured approximately one barcoded beta molecule for every two T cells.

Study-wide findings and caveats: Among T cells, TCR beta diversity per million cells dropped roughly linearly as age rose. There was no known CMV status for donors, so expanded clonotype changes were possibly confounded.

PCR was performed a second time for about 7 to 11 cycles using a sample-barcoded 5' primer and a J-beta primer mix. TCRdb ran MiXCR on the 5' RACE reads and lists one entry per CDR3 protein. Of 450,000 to 700,000 distinct CDR3 sequences in the sample, 25% to 30% are singletons; the top ten hold under 20%. With regard to this clonotype: Its antigen is as yet unknown.

What was sequenced was blood. The TCR sequence derives from a woman in her 70s in good health.

The CDR3 region is CASSSMGGTEAFF. The CDR3 DNA sequence: TGCGCCAGCAGCAGCATGGGGGGTACTGAAGCTTTCTTT. The rearrangement joins TRBV5-1 to TRBJ1-1; D is perhaps TRBD1 (5 bases). The CDR3 is 13 amino acids. Germline CDR1 is SGHRS and CDR2 is YFSETQ. V lost 4 bases and J 5 bases, leaving 12 bases between the germline ends.